This T cell receptor beta chain was obtained from a study of CXCR3-negative and CXCR3-positive naive CD8 T cells. Regarding the study as a whole: Between one naive subset and the other, surface CD5 was comparable, and TCR strength was inferred from TRB CDR3 properties. Memory, not naive, CXCR3-negative and CXCR3-positive cells differed in TRBV-TRBJ usage. Diversity was high in both naive subsets and much lower in memory cells.

Sorting yielded triplicates of a few hundred thousand cells for each CD8+ T cell subset. This CDR3 comprises 16 residues. Germline CDR1 DFQATT, CDR2 SNEGSKA (reference sequence). Through 5' RACE with UMI labels, the TRB cDNA libraries were prepared. TCRdb re-called the 5' RACE reads; one entry per CDR3 protein, DNA not given. The sample has around 5,900 distinct CDR3 sequences; the top ten hold approximately 1.2%. Judged by frequency, this clonotype is medium-sized. As yet, its antigen is unknown. The clonotype comes from a human donor in good health. Some clones in this sample may be carry-over from other donors' samples. Sequencing was done on a sample of naive CXCR3- CD8+ T cells from blood. This sample's subset: CD45RO-CCR7+CD27+CD95- naive CD8+ T cells lacking CXCR3 (TNR3-). The chain is built from TRBV20-1 and TRBJ1-2; no DNA is available, so the TRBD1 call from TCRdb remains unchecked. The CDR3 reads CSAQRPGQGINYGYTF.